The 2 T cell receptor beta chains listed next were all sequenced from one sample in a study of metastatic and nonmetastatic thyroid tumors. MiXCR was used by TCRdb to re-call the PCR reads. The sample comprises roughly 19,000 clones, over 20% of which are singletons, and less than 11% rests with the top ten. Every patient was untreated before thyroid surgery. The material sequenced was tumor tissue. All receptors come from a male donor with papillary thyroid cancer or a benign thyroid nodule (not recorded which). Some clones in this sample may be carry-over from other donors' samples.

This clone was recorded at least ten times. V is TRBV4-3 and J is TRBJ2-2; 7 nucleotides match TRBD2. The CDR3 is made up of 15 amino acids. V dropped 4 bases and J dropped 6; count of bases not matched to a gene: 8. Per germline, CDR1 LGHNA and CDR2 YSLEER. The CDR3, as DNA: TGCGCCAGCAGCCGAATAGTAGGGAGGGCCGGGGAGCTGTTTTTT. It codes for CASSRIVGRAGELFF.

The rearrangement uses TRBV25-1 and TRBJ2-7; 7 positions match TRBD1. The germline gives CDR1 MGHDK, CDR2 SYGVNS. J gave up 6 bases and V 4 bases, and 12 bases lay outside the gene matches. The CDR3 length is 15 residues. The CDR3 reads CASSAPGDRPSEQYF. CDR3 DNA: TGTGCCAGCAGTGCTCCCGGGGACAGACCCTCCGAGCAGTACTTC.